This is a list of T cell receptor beta chains from one sample in a study of tumour-infiltrating T cells in Burkitt lymphoma. Using immunoSEQ multiplex PCR, the repertoire was profiled, and TCRdb retains in-frame clones only, with some absent. The top ten hold approximately 1.3% of the sample, which has 13,000 or so clones, roughly 85% seen once. The sequenced sample was tumor tissue. Receptors originate from a human donor with diffuse large B-cell lymphoma. CDR3s include the opening cysteine and the closing phenylalanine or tryptophan. Fields, in order: V gene, clone size, J gene, D gene, CDR3 protein, CDR3 DNA. D genes are given only for firm matches. For some rows the clone size is stated as once, few or many, or as a class when expanded; others skip it.

V: TRBV6-6
size: NA
J: TRBJ1-2
D: TRBD1
CDR3: CASNFNRGRGYTF
DNA: TGTGCCAGCAATTTTAACAGGGGTAGAGGCTACACCTTC

V: TRBV5-1
size: NA
J: TRBJ2-7
D: NA
CDR3: CASSLEWSSYEQYF
DNA: TGCGCCAGCAGCCTCGAGTGGAGCTCCTACGAGCAGTACTTC

V: TRBV20-1
size: once
J: TRBJ2-3
D: NA
CDR3: CSASNQDTQYF
DNA: TGCAGTGCTAGTAATCAAGATACGCAGTATTTT

V: TRBV9
size: few
J: TRBJ1-6
D: NA
CDR3: CASSVEGGANSPLHF
DNA: TGTGCCAGCAGCGTAGAGGGGGGCGCGAATTCACCCCTCCACTTT

V: TRBV6-6
size: once
J: TRBJ1-4
D: NA
CDR3: CASSYSTVNEKLFF
DNA: TGTGCCAGCAGTTACTCCACGGTTAATGAAAAACTGTTTTTT

V: TRBV6-5
size: NA
J: TRBJ2-5
D: NA
CDR3: CASSYSMLGETQYF
DNA: TGTGCCAGCAGTTACTCGATGTTAGGAGAGACCCAGTACTTC

V: TRBV6-5
size: once
J: TRBJ1-2
D: TRBD1
CDR3: CASSYTGERNYGYTF
DNA: TGTGCCAGCAGTTACACAGGGGAAAGAAACTATGGCTACACCTTT

V: TRBV15
size: NA
J: TRBJ2-7
D: NA
CDR3: CATSRVGYEQYF
DNA: TGTGCCACCAGCAGAGTGGGCTACGAGCAGTACTTC

V: TRBV19
size: NA
J: TRBJ1-1
D: NA
CDR3: CASNMNPLEAFF
DNA: TGTGCCAGTAATATGAACCCCCTTGAAGCTTTCTTT

V: TRBV29-1
size: NA
J: TRBJ2-1
D: NA
CDR3: CSVEVGSKQFF
DNA: TGCAGCGTTGAAGTCGGCTCAAAGCAGTTCTTC

V: TRBV29-1
size: NA
J: TRBJ1-3
D: NA
CDR3: CSVSQSSGNTIYF
DNA: TGCAGCGTTAGTCAGAGCTCTGGAAACACCATATATTTT

V: TRBV9
size: NA
J: TRBJ2-1
D: NA
CDR3: CASSVAWGRPDNEQFF
DNA: TGTGCCAGCAGCGTAGCATGGGGGCGGCCCGACAATGAGCAGTTCTTC

V: TRBV25-1
size: once
J: TRBJ1-6
D: NA
CDR3: CASKRGGYNSPLHF
DNA: TGTGCCAGTAAAAGGGGGGGGTATAATTCACCCCTCCACTTT

V: TRBV7-9
size: few
J: TRBJ1-1
D: TRBD1
CDR3: CASSITGGNTEAFF
DNA: TGTGCCAGCAGTATCACAGGGGGAAACACTGAAGCTTTCTTT

V: TRBV6-5
size: once
J: TRBJ1-4
D: TRBD1
CDR3: CASSYSGTGELFF
DNA: TGTGCCAGCAGTTACTCGGGCACAGGGGAACTGTTTTTT

V: TRBV11-2
size: NA
J: TRBJ2-1
D: TRBD2
CDR3: CASSFSGRFFF
DNA: TGTGCCAGCAGCTTTAGCGGGAGGTTTTTCTTC

V: TRBV6-5
size: NA
J: TRBJ2-7
D: NA
CDR3: CASSLYSRSGEQYF
DNA: TGTGCCAGCAGCCTTTATAGCAGGAGCGGTGAGCAGTACTTC

V: TRBV12-5
size: NA
J: TRBJ1-4
D: TRBD1
CDR3: CASGSDRGREKLFF
DNA: TGTGCTAGTGGCTCCGACAGGGGGCGCGAAAAACTGTTTTTT

V: TRBV7-2
size: NA
J: TRBJ2-2
D: NA
CDR3: CASSSRAPGELFF
DNA: TGTGCCAGCAGCTCTCGGGCCCCCGGGGAGCTGTTTTTT

V: TRBV5-4
size: NA
J: TRBJ1-1
D: NA
CDR3: CASSLPTLNTEAFF
DNA: TGTGCCAGCAGCTTACCTACCTTGAACACTGAAGCTTTCTTT

V: TRBV9
size: NA
J: TRBJ2-1
D: TRBD2
CDR3: CASSPGLAGEQFF
DNA: TGTGCCAGCAGCCCTGGACTAGCGGGCGAGCAGTTCTTC

V: TRBV9
size: NA
J: TRBJ1-2
D: NA
CDR3: CASSVNSYGYTF
DNA: TGTGCCAGCAGCGTAAACAGCTATGGCTACACCTTC

V: TRBV13
size: NA
J: TRBJ2-2
D: TRBD1
CDR3: CASSTRQGEPGELFF
DNA: TGTGCCAGCAGCACGCGACAGGGGGAGCCCGGGGAGCTGTTTTTT

V: TRBV6-1
size: NA
J: TRBJ2-7
D: NA
CDR3: CATTWTGNSYEQYF
DNA: TGTGCCACCACTTGGACGGGTAACTCCTACGAGCAGTACTTC

V: TRBV5-6
size: NA
J: TRBJ1-2
D: NA
CDR3: CASSAPGGYTF
DNA: TGTGCCAGCAGCGCCCCCGGGGGCTACACCTTC

V: TRBV14
size: NA
J: TRBJ2-6
D: NA
CDR3: CASSQAGVLSGANVLTF
DNA: TGTGCCAGCAGCCAAGCGGGAGTGCTCTCTGGGGCCAACGTCCTGACTTTC

V: TRBV29-1
size: NA
J: TRBJ1-1
D: NA
CDR3: CSSSGLNTEAFF
DNA: TGCAGCTCTTCGGGACTGAACACTGAAGCTTTCTTT

V: TRBV4-1
size: NA
J: TRBJ1-1
D: NA
CDR3: CASSQVVGTEAFF
DNA: TGCGCCAGCAGCCAAGTGGTAGGGACTGAAGCTTTCTTT

V: TRBV19
size: once
J: TRBJ1-1
D: TRBD1
CDR3: CASSIAGTGAAFF
DNA: TGTGCCAGTAGTATAGCCGGGACAGGAGCTGCTTTCTTT

V: TRBV4-2
size: NA
J: TRBJ2-7
D: NA
CDR3: CASSLLEGAAYEQYF
DNA: TGTGCCAGCAGCCTCCTTGAAGGGGCCGCCTACGAGCAGTACTTC

V: TRBV27
size: NA
J: TRBJ1-1
D: NA
CDR3: CASSSLDTEAFF
DNA: TGTGCCAGCAGTTCTCTCGACACTGAAGCTTTCTTT

V: TRBV10-3
size: NA
J: TRBJ2-7
D: NA
CDR3: CAITIGSSYEQYF
DNA: TGTGCCATCACCATAGGGAGCTCCTACGAGCAGTACTTC

V: TRBV14
size: NA
J: TRBJ1-1
D: NA
CDR3: CASSPFQFMNTEAFF
DNA: TGTGCCAGCAGCCCCTTTCAGTTCATGAACACTGAAGCTTTCTTT

V: TRBV7-9
size: NA
J: TRBJ1-3
D: NA
CDR3: CASSLTPQGLGNTIYF
DNA: TGTGCCAGCAGCTTAACCCCTCAGGGCTTGGGAAACACCATATATTTT

V: TRBV19
size: once
J: TRBJ1-1
D: NA
CDR3: CASKNGFEAFF
DNA: TGTGCCAGTAAAAACGGTTTCGAAGCTTTCTTT

V: TRBV15
size: NA
J: TRBJ2-3
D: TRBD2
CDR3: CATSRGAISGSTDTQYF
DNA: TGTGCCACCAGCAGAGGGGCGATTAGCGGGTCCACAGATACGCAGTATTTT

V: TRBV5-6
size: NA
J: TRBJ1-1
D: NA
CDR3: CASSLATGGGTEAFF
DNA: TGTGCCAGCAGCTTGGCCACCGGGGGCGGCACTGAAGCTTTCTTT

V: TRBV19
size: once
J: TRBJ1-5
D: NA
CDR3: CATRQGNQPQHF
DNA: TGTGCCACCAGACAGGGCAATCAGCCCCAGCATTTT

V: TRBV5-4
size: NA
J: TRBJ1-3
D: NA
CDR3: CASSIPQGSGNTIYF
DNA: TGTGCCAGCAGCATTCCACAGGGCTCTGGAAACACCATATATTTT

V: TRBV9
size: medium-sized
J: TRBJ1-1
D: NA
CDR3: CASSGASMNTEAFF
DNA: TGTGCCAGCAGCGGTGCCTCCATGAACACTGAAGCTTTCTTT

V: TRBV12-5
size: NA
J: TRBJ2-1
D: NA
CDR3: CASGFGGNNEQFF
DNA: TGTGCTAGTGGTTTCGGAGGGAACAATGAGCAGTTCTTC

V: TRBV14
size: few
J: TRBJ2-3
D: TRBD2
CDR3: CASSQPAGAGTDTQYF
DNA: TGTGCCAGCAGCCAACCAGCGGGAGCGGGGACAGATACGCAGTATTTT

V: TRBV7-8
size: few
J: TRBJ1-5
D: NA
CDR3: CASSLAAGQYSNQPQHF
DNA: TGTGCCAGCAGCTTAGCGGCAGGGCAATATAGCAATCAGCCCCAGCATTTT

V: TRBV5-6
size: NA
J: TRBJ1-6
D: TRBD1
CDR3: CASSLTGVVDSPLHF
DNA: TGTGCCAGCAGCTTGACAGGGGTTGTAGACTCACCCCTCCACTTT

V: TRBV4-1
size: NA
J: TRBJ1-2
D: NA
CDR3: CASSQDPYRADYGYTF
DNA: TGCGCCAGCAGCCAAGATCCCTACAGGGCTGACTATGGCTACACCTTC

V: TRBV2
size: NA
J: TRBJ2-7
D: TRBD1
CDR3: CASGDRDRGRFEQYF
DNA: TGTGCCAGCGGGGACCGGGACAGGGGGCGATTCGAGCAGTACTTC

V: TRBV19
size: NA
J: TRBJ2-2
D: NA
CDR3: CASSPVAGELFF
DNA: TGTGCCAGTAGTCCTGTCGCCGGGGAGCTGTTTTTT

V: TRBV6-1
size: NA
J: TRBJ2-5
D: TRBD2
CDR3: CASSVSGGSLQETQYF
DNA: TGTGCCAGCAGTGTTAGCGGGGGGAGTCTTCAAGAGACCCAGTACTTC

V: TRBV7-9
size: once
J: TRBJ1-2
D: TRBD1
CDR3: CASSLDRGGGYTF
DNA: TGTGCCAGCAGCCTCGACAGGGGCGGAGGCTACACCTTC

V: TRBV19
size: NA
J: TRBJ1-4
D: NA
CDR3: CASTPRPKTTTNEKLFF
DNA: TGTGCCAGTACCCCAAGACCGAAGACAACAACTAATGAAAAACTGTTTTTT

V: TRBV4-3
size: NA
J: TRBJ2-7
D: TRBD1
CDR3: CASSQGTGNYEQYF
DNA: TGCGCCAGCAGCCAGGGGACAGGAAACTACGAGCAGTACTTC

V: TRBV18
size: NA
J: TRBJ2-7
D: NA
CDR3: CASSPPRGARYF
DNA: TGTGCCAGCTCACCACCTCGGGGGGCAAGGTACTTC

V: TRBV7-2
size: NA
J: TRBJ1-1
D: NA
CDR3: CASSLGGASDAFF
DNA: TGTGCCAGCAGCTTGGGGGGGGCCTCTGACGCTTTCTTT

V: TRBV6-6
size: few
J: TRBJ1-3
D: TRBD1
CDR3: CASSLDRFVGNTIYF
DNA: TGTGCCAGCAGTCTGGACAGGTTCGTTGGAAACACCATATATTTT

V: TRBV12-5
size: NA
J: TRBJ1-1
D: NA
CDR3: CASGFVSALTEAFF
DNA: TGTGCTAGTGGTTTTGTTAGTGCCCTCACTGAAGCTTTCTTT

V: TRBV29-1
size: NA
J: TRBJ2-3
D: NA
CDR3: CSVGRGADTQYF
DNA: TGCAGCGTTGGGAGGGGTGCAGATACGCAGTATTTT

V: TRBV7-9
size: NA
J: TRBJ1-5
D: TRBD1
CDR3: CASSQGQPNQPQHF
DNA: TGTGCCAGCAGCCAGGGACAGCCCAATCAGCCCCAGCATTTT

V: TRBV5-1
size: NA
J: TRBJ1-2
D: TRBD1
CDR3: CASSETGYGDYGYTF
DNA: TGCGCCAGCAGCGAGACAGGGTACGGGGACTATGGCTACACCTTC

V: TRBV13
size: few
J: TRBJ2-7
D: NA
CDR3: CASSLKYDEQYF
DNA: TGTGCCAGCAGCTTAAAGTATGACGAGCAGTACTTC

V: TRBV18
size: NA
J: TRBJ1-3
D: NA
CDR3: CASSPYRSPSGNTIYF
DNA: TGTGCCAGCTCACCATACAGGTCCCCCTCTGGAAACACCATATATTTT